This T cell receptor (beta chain) was recovered during a study of a mutant IDH1 vaccine in newly diagnosed glioma. The overall study: Beforehand, treatment had been radiotherapy, temozolomide, or both; the majority received both.

The time point: week 47, end of study. One vaccine dose held 300 ug of mutant IDH1 20-mer peptide and came with topical imiquimod. As to this clone: What it binds is unknown.

Clones were read by immunoSEQ multiplex PCR, and TCRdb kept only the in-frame ones, dropping some. The repertoire holds tens of thousands of clones, with about 80% as singletons. Sequenced here: PBMCs, sampled from a glioma patient whose treatment included an IDH1 peptide vaccine. The source of this sequence is a man aged 30 to 45 with glioma.

The CDR3 nucleotides are TGTGCCAGCAGCGCCTCAGGGGGGAACACCGGGGAGCTGTTTTTT. Residues: CASSASGGNTGELFF. The chain recombines TRBV9 with TRBJ2-2, with 7 bases fitting TRBD1. V gave up 3 bases and J gave up 1 base; unmatched junction bases: 3. Germline V gene sequence: CDR1 SGDLS, CDR2 YYNGEE. This CDR3 has 15 amino acids.